This T cell receptor (beta chain) was identified during a study of CD8+ T cells in alopecia areata. Overall study: The duration of tofacitinib was 6 to 18 months, with 6 months off drug afterward. General observations from the study: Especially in alopecia totalis/universalis, lesional scalp showed greater clonality than normal scalp did.

Extracted from the samples, RNA was reverse transcribed into cDNA to serve as the sequencing template. TCRdb keeps only in-frame clones here, not all; method: immunoSEQ multiplex PCR. The table has more than 95,000 clones, roughly two fifths seen once. Alopecia areata patients provided lesional scalp punch biopsies and peripheral blood. This CDR3 region has 13 residues. CDR1 and CDR2 (germline): MNHEY, SVGAGI. Trimming removed 4 bases from V and 6 bases from J, with 10 bases in between. This clone appeared a single time. The antigen is not known. This chain joins TRBV6-5 and TRBJ2-1, with D tentatively TRBD1 (6 bases). Sequenced input: CD4+ T cells sorted from blood. The source of this sequence is a human donor with alopecia areata. The CDR3 region is CASSSPGANEQFF. CDR3 nucleotide sequence: TGTGCCAGCAGTTCCCCAGGGGCCAATGAGCAGTTCTTC.